The next 32 T cell receptor beta chains were all read from a single sample in a study of identical twins. TCRdb reprocessed the 5' RACE reads via MiXCR and lists one record per CDR3 protein. The sample contains about 300,000 distinct CDR3 sequences, roughly an eighth of which appear only once. This same sample was also taken into another study, of yellow fever vaccine responses in identical twins.

Sequencing was done on a sample of CD8+ T cells sorted from blood. Every receptor here comes from a woman between 18 and 29 years old in good health.

V and J are TRBV7-9 and TRBJ2-1; 7 nucleotides agree with TRBD2. The CDR3 is made up of 16 amino acids. The germline gives CDR1 SEHNR, CDR2 FQNEAQ (reference sequence). After removal of 3 bases from V and 0 bases from J, the junction contained 5 bases not matched to a gene. CDR3 sequence: CASSFLAESSYNEQFF. DNA of the CDR3: TGTGCCAGCAGCTTCCTAGCGGAGAGCTCCTACAATGAGCAGTTCTTC. Looking up the rest from reference TRBV7-9 and TRBJ2-1 gives the full variable domain: DTGVSQNPRHKITKRGQNVTFRCDPISEHNRLYWYRQTLGQGPEFLTYFQNEAQLEKSRLLSDRFSAERPKGSFSTLEIQRTEQGDSAMYLCASSFLAESSYNEQFFGPGTRLTVL.

This clonotype has a count of ten or more. This chain joins TRBV4-1 and TRBJ1-4, with D perhaps TRBD1 (6 bases). Germline values: CDR1 MGHRA, CDR2 YSYEKL. The CDR3 runs to 16 residues. V was shortened by 1 base and J by 6 bases, with 15 bases between the two germline ends. The CDR3 loop reads CASSQAGTLRDEKLFF. The CDR3 region has the DNA TGCGCCAGCAGCCAAGCTGGGACACTCCGGGATGAAAAACTGTTTTTT.

This clonotype was seen only a few times. V and J are TRBV4-1 and TRBJ2-1, with 10 bases fitting TRBD1. The CDR3 is made up of 14 amino acids. Per germline, CDR1 MGHRA and CDR2 YSYEKL. V gave up 9 bases and J gave up 9 bases; unmatched junction bases: 11. CDR3 nucleotides: TGCGCCAGTAATGTCAGGACAGGGGGGGGTGAGCAGTTCTTC. It is translated as CASNVRTGGGEQFF.

This clonotype was picked up many times. CDR3 DNA: TGTGCCAGCAGTTACGCGGGACAGGCCTACGAGCAGTACTTC. Translating it yields CASSYAGQAYEQYF. The chain carries TRBV6-5 and TRBJ2-7; 8 bases line up with TRBD1. CDR1 and CDR2 from the germline V gene are MNHEY and SVGAGI. This CDR3 is built from 14 residues. The V and J ends lost 2 bases and 2 bases, in that order; junction bases with no gene match: 2.

This clonotype was observed a few times. The rearrangement links TRBV4-1 to TRBJ2-3; a weak D match, TRBD1 (6 bases). The V end lost 3 bases, the J end lost 1 base, and 14 bases lay between the germline ends. The CDR3 sequence is 16 residues long. Germline V CDR1 and CDR2: MGHRA, YSYEKL. CDR3 nucleotides: TGCGCCAGCAGCCAGCGAGGGGGTATAGGCACAGATACGCAGTATTTT. Its protein product is CASSQRGGIGTDTQYF.

In its sample, this clonotype was seen a few times. The chain recombines TRBV6-1 with TRBJ1-1; the D is unclear. V was trimmed by 3 bases and J by 0 bases, leaving 5 bases between them. Germline assignment: CDR1 MNHNS and CDR2 SASEGT. CDR3 length equals 13 residues. The CDR3 protein is CASSEPVNTEAFF. The CDR3 coding sequence is TGTGCCAGCAGTGAGCCAGTGAACACTGAAGCTTTCTTT.

The chain carries TRBV19 and TRBJ1-3, with D perhaps TRBD1 (5 bases). The germline CDR1 and CDR2 sequences are LNHDA and SQIVND (reference sequence). The CDR3 spans 13 residues. Between the trimmed V and J ends, which lost 3 bases and 8 bases, there was a span of 11 bases. CDR3 protein: CASSMRGLYTIYF. In DNA form, the CDR3 reads TGTGCCAGTAGTATGAGGGGATTGTACACCATATATTTT.

The chain uses TRBV9 and TRBJ2-1, with unresolved D. CDR3 length equals 17 residues. Trimming took 5 bases from V and 5 from J, leaving 23 bases between them. Germline loops: CDR1 SGDLS, CDR2 YYNGEE. CDR3 protein: CASSQLTGVAQDNEQFF. For the CDR3, the DNA is TGTGCCAGCAGTCAACTTACCGGCGTGGCTCAAGACAATGAGCAGTTCTTC.

This clonotype was observed a handful of times. The chain couples TRBV15 to TRBJ2-3; 7 bases agree with TRBD2. Per germline, CDR1 LNHNV and CDR2 YYDKDF (reference sequence). With V trimmed by 4 bases and J by 4 bases, 8 bases remained unmatched. The CDR3 sequence is 15 residues long. This CDR3 reads CATSIVGGGADTQYF. CDR3 nucleotide sequence: TGTGCCACCAGCATCGTGGGGGGAGGGGCAGATACGCAGTATTTT.

The CDR3 bases are TGTGCCAGCAGTTCGGACGGGAGTTTTTACGAGCAGTACTTC. Amino acids: CASSSDGSFYEQYF. The chain carries TRBV12-3 or TRBV12-4 and TRBJ2-7; perhaps TRBD2 as D (6 bases). The CDR3 consists of 14 residues. Trimming removed 4 bases at V and 4 bases at J, with 14 bases between.

This clonotype was observed a handful of times. This sequence joins TRBV3-1 and TRBJ2-6, with D unclear. Germline V gives CDR1 LGHDT, CDR2 YNNKEL (reference sequence). This CDR3 is built from 17 residues. Trimming stripped 0 bases from V and 0 bases from J, with 9 bases between. The CDR3 reads CASSQDRLSSGANVLTF. CDR3 DNA sequence: TGTGCCAGCAGCCAAGATAGGTTGAGCTCTGGGGCCAACGTCCTGACTTTC.

This clonotype was observed a few times. The gene calls are TRBV9 and TRBJ2-7; D may be TRBD1 (6 bases). Trimming left V 3 bases short and J 6 bases short, with 13 bases between. The CDR3 spans 13 residues. CDR1 and CDR2 from the germline V gene are SGDLS and YYNGEE. The DNA of the CDR3 is TGTGCCAGCAGCGAGGGGGAGTTGGGCGAGCAGTACTTC. As protein: CASSEGELGEQYF.

This rearrangement joins TRBV5-1 to TRBJ2-1, with TRBD2 matching 11 bases. The CDR3 runs 15 residues. Germline V CDR1 and CDR2: SGHRS, YFSETQ. Germline trimming cut 4 bases from V and 7 bases from J; bases unmatched to any gene: 7. CDR3 residues: CASSLLAGERNEQFF. In DNA form, the CDR3 reads TGCGCCAGCAGCCTACTAGCGGGAGAAAGAAATGAGCAGTTCTTC.

This clonotype has just a few counts. The V gene is TRBV7-9, the J gene TRBJ1-5; D unresolved. The CDR3 has 14 residues. CDR1 is SEHNR and CDR2 is FQNEAQ in the germline V gene (reference sequence). The V and J ends lost 8 bases and 1 base respectively, with 12 bases between them. The DNA of the CDR3 is TGTGCCAGCGGCGGTATTGGAAGCAATCAGCCCCAGCATTTT. Residues: CASGGIGSNQPQHF.

This clonotype came up a few times. The chain combines TRBV4-1 with TRBJ2-7; the match to TRBD2 covers 9 bases. Trimming at V came to 0 bases and at J to 4 bases, leaving 10 bases not matched to a gene. The CDR3 length is 17 residues. The germline CDR1 and CDR2 sequences are MGHRA and YSYEKL. The CDR3 region is CASSQEGGGRARYEQYF. Written as DNA, the CDR3 is TGCGCCAGCAGCCAAGAAGGGGGCGGGAGGGCAAGATACGAGCAGTACTTC.

This sequence joins TRBV7-8 and TRBJ2-2; 9 positions match TRBD2. Trimming removed 5 bases from V and 1 base from J; junction bases left unmatched: 8. The CDR3 is 17 amino acids. CDR1 and CDR2 from the germline V gene are SGHVS and FQNEAQ. The chain's CDR3 is CASSPNPAGGNTGELFF. The DNA for the CDR3 is TGTGCCAGCAGCCCGAACCCAGCGGGGGGGAACACCGGGGAGCTGTTTTTT.

The chain joins TRBV24-1 to TRBJ2-1; tentatively, D is TRBD1 (5 bases). The CDR3 has 13 residues. The V end lost 7 bases, the J end lost 6 bases, and 12 bases lay between the germline ends. Germline V gene lookup returns CDR1 KGHDR and CDR2 SFDVKD. The CDR3 coding sequence is TGTGCCACCAGAGGACATCAAGGCAATGAGCAGTTCTTC. Protein product: CATRGHQGNEQFF.

CDR3 in amino acids: CASSPTATQETQYF. CDR3 nucleotides: TGTGCCAGCAGTCCGACCGCTACCCAAGAGACCCAGTACTTC. The chain links TRBV6-1 to TRBJ2-5; D uncertain. CDR3 length: 14 residues. Germline V gene data show CDR1 as MNHNS and CDR2 as SASEGT. Trimming removed 5 bases from V and 1 base from J, with 11 bases in between.

This clonotype has more than one count but fewer than ten. CDR3 coding DNA: TGTGCCAGCAGTTTAGCCCTAGCGGGCGACCTATACGAGCAGTACTTC. It encodes CASSLALAGDLYEQYF. V gene TRBV12-3 or TRBV12-4 combines with J gene TRBJ2-7; 8 bases are a match to TRBD2. Trimming at V came to 0 bases and at J to 4 bases, leaving 8 bases not matched to a gene. The CDR3 totals 16 residues.

A few counts support this clonotype. This rearrangement joins TRBV4-1 to TRBJ2-1; 11 bases are shared with TRBD2. Germline V gene data show CDR1 as MGHRA and CDR2 as YSYEKL. The ends lost 2 bases at V and 6 bases at J; junction bases unmatched: 3. This CDR3 contains 15 residues. CDR3 amino acids: CASSQTSGSRNEQFF. In nucleotides, the CDR3 is TGCGCCAGCAGCCAAACTAGCGGGAGTCGCAATGAGCAGTTCTTC.

V gene TRBV6-1 combines with J gene TRBJ2-7; no clear D. This CDR3 comprises 12 residues. Germline assignment: CDR1 MNHNS and CDR2 SASEGT. Trimming removed 9 bases at V and 3 bases at J, with 12 bases between. The CDR3 DNA is TGTGCCAGTTTAACCGTGGACTACGAGCAGTACTTC. Translating gives CASLTVDYEQYF.

V gene TRBV20-1 combines with J gene TRBJ2-1; 14 bases are a match to TRBD2. Germline-derived CDR1 and CDR2 are DFQATT and SNEGSKA (reference sequence). The CDR3 has 19 amino acids. The V gene end was trimmed by 7 bases and the J gene end by 0 bases; junction bases not matched to a gene: 14. CDR3 coding DNA: TGCAGTGGCAAGCCTCCGGGACTAGCGGGAGCCCACTCCTACAATGAGCAGTTCTTC. Protein sequence: CSGKPPGLAGAHSYNEQFF.

The sample holds a few counts of this clonotype. The chain recombines TRBV6-1 with TRBJ2-7; D may correspond to TRBD1 or TRBD2 (7 bases each). This CDR3 has 17 residues. V was shortened by 0 bases and J by 0 bases, with 15 bases between the two germline ends. Germline V lookup: CDR1 MNHNS, CDR2 SASEGT. The CDR3 nucleotides are TGTGCCAGCAGTGAAGCCCAGGGGGGGTCCCCCTCCTACGAGCAGTACGTC. Amino acid sequence: CASSEAQGGSPSYEQYV.

The V call is TRBV6-1, the J call TRBJ2-5, with 10 nucleotides matching TRBD1. Germline values: CDR1 MNHNS, CDR2 SASEGT. The J segment lost 5 bases and the V segment lost 3 bases, leaving 6 bases of the junction unmatched. The CDR3 contains 15 residues. This CDR3 reads CASSDRTGGRETQYF. The CDR3, as DNA: TGTGCCAGCAGTGACCGGACAGGGGGAAGGGAGACCCAGTACTTC.

The CDR3 DNA follows: TGTGCCAGCAGCACTAGCGGGAACGAAGAGACCCAGTACTTC. The encoded protein is CASSTSGNEETQYF. V gene TRBV12-3 or TRBV12-4 combines with J gene TRBJ2-5; 10 nucleotides line up with TRBD2. The trim removed 6 bases at V and 3 bases at J, leaving 4 bases unmatched. The CDR3 is 14 amino acids.

This clonotype was seen a few times. The chain has TRBV27 and TRBJ2-7; the match to TRBD2 covers 10 bases. Trimming removed 4 bases from V and 2 bases from J; junction bases left unmatched: 2. Germline assignment: CDR1 MNHEY and CDR2 SMNVEV (reference sequence). This CDR3 has 14 amino acids. For the CDR3, the DNA is TGTGCCAGCAGTTCCGGACTAGCGGCCTACGAGCAGTACTTC. The encoded protein is CASSSGLAAYEQYF.

V gene TRBV9 combines with J gene TRBJ2-3, with 11 bases identical to TRBD2. V gave up 4 bases and J gave up 0 bases; unmatched junction bases: 4. The CDR3 covers 16 residues. The germline CDR1 and CDR2 sequences are SGDLS and YYNGEE. This chain's CDR3 is CASSFGLAGSTDTQYF. For the CDR3, the DNA is TGTGCCAGCAGCTTCGGACTAGCGGGTAGCACAGATACGCAGTATTTT.

The rearrangement uses TRBV4-2 and TRBJ2-7, with 8 nucleotides matching TRBD2. With 5 bases clipped from V and 2 bases from J, the junction kept 8 bases outside the gene matches. The V gene's germline CDR1 is LGHNA and CDR2 YNFKEQ. The CDR3 has 15 residues. The CDR3 bases are TGTGCCAGCAGCTACCTTAGCGGGAACCCCTACGAGCAGTACTTC. Translation gives CASSYLSGNPYEQYF.

The sample holds a few counts of this clonotype. This chain uses TRBV11-2 with TRBJ2-1; no definite D call. The V gene's germline CDR1 is SGHAT and CDR2 FQNNGV. Trimming took off 5 bases at V and 0 bases at J, with 17 bases between the two ends. The CDR3 spans 17 residues. CDR3 sequence (DNA): TGTGCCAGCAGCATAATGGGGAAATCAAGCTCCTACAATGAGCAGTTCTTC. Protein product: CASSIMGKSSSYNEQFF.

This clonotype was detected only a few times. The chain has TRBV3-1 and TRBJ2-5; D not certain. The CDR3 runs to 16 residues. CDR1 and CDR2 from the germline V gene are LGHDT and YNNKEL (reference sequence). V lost 4 bases, J lost 2 bases, and 17 bases lay in between. Written as DNA, the CDR3 is TGTGCCAGCAGCCGTATTAAGCGATTGGAACAAGAGACCCAGTACTTC. Amino acids: CASSRIKRLEQETQYF.

This chain links TRBV11-2 with TRBJ2-3; 10 positions agree with TRBD2. Unmatched junction bases numbered 13, after V lost 5 bases and J lost 5 bases. This CDR3 comprises 17 residues. Germline V CDR1 and CDR2: SGHAT, FQNNGV. CDR3 nucleotide sequence: TGTGCCAGCAGCCCTAGCCCTAGCGGGAGTTTGGGAGATACGCAGTATTTT. It encodes CASSPSPSGSLGDTQYF.

This clonotype was detected only a few times. The chain is built from TRBV15 and TRBJ2-1; D perhaps matches TRBD2 (6 bases). Germline CDR1 reads LNHNV; CDR2 reads YYDKDF (reference sequence). This CDR3 has 16 residues. V shed 0 bases and J shed 1 base, with 10 bases lying between them. CDR3 bases: TGTGCCACCAGCAGAGATTGGGGGGTATCCTACAATGAGCAGTTCTTC. Translated: CATSRDWGVSYNEQFF.